The subject of this entry is one T cell receptor beta chain. Its antigen is still unknown. This specimen belongs to a study of T cells in Graves' hyperthyroidism and ophthalmopathy. General observations from the study: The blood repertoire included most of the expanded thyroid clonotypes above 0.001.

The CDR3 runs to 18 residues. J lost 1 base, V lost 0 bases, and 7 bases had no gene match. In germline, CDR1 is KGHDR, CDR2 SFDVKD. Template material for amplifying TCR beta CDR3 regions consisted of RNA transcripts. The study used the HTBI primer set for a first-round RT-PCR of the TCR CDR3. TCRdb re-called the multiplex PCR reads with MiXCR, one entry per CDR3 protein. Of about 540,000 distinct CDR3 sequences in the sample, about 45% were seen once. An absence of ophthalmopathy progression within 18 months meant stable Graves' hyperthyroidism. The sequence derives from a woman between 18 and 29 years old with Graves' hyperthyroidism. The sequencing sample was made of peripheral blood or thyroid tissue (not recorded which). The chain joins TRBV24-1 to TRBJ2-2; 7 positions agree with TRBD2. This CDR3 reads CATSDLGVAGENTGELFF. The CDR3 DNA sequence: TGTGCCACCAGTGATTTGGGGGTGGCGGGGGAGAACACCGGGGAGCTGTTTTTT.